This passage covers 32 T cell receptor beta chains from one sample sequenced in a study of tissue T cells after allogeneic stem cell transplantation. Measured with immunoSEQ multiplex PCR; TCRdb has only the in-frame clones, and not every one. The sample has around 7,000 clones, about 47% seen once. The time point is: mouse harvest day 7 after allogeneic transplant. The graft held 10^6 splenic CD5+ T cells and 10^7 T-cell-depleted bone marrow cells. The specimen was lymph node tissue. All receptors derive from a female BALB/c mouse given C57BL/6 T cells with graft-versus-host disease after an allogeneic hematopoietic cell transplant.

This clone turned up a few times. Gene names are mouse gene names. The missing CDR3 end, 1 residue past where the read stops, is filled in from the germline J gene. This chain uses TRBV3 with TRBJ2-7; 11 bases align to TRBD2. The CDR3 loop spans 14 amino acids. V dropped 0 bases and J dropped 6; count of bases not matched to a gene: 1. Germline CDR1 reads SNHLY; CDR2 reads FYNGKV (reference sequence). The covered CDR3 bases are TGTGCCAGCAGCTTAGCACTGGGGGGGCGTGAACAGTAC. Amino acid sequence: CASSLALGGREQY. The complete CDR3 sequence is CASSLALGGREQYF.

As to this clone: Gene and germline names: mouse. With the read ending 1 residue before the CDR3 end, the germline J gene is used to fill in that end. The gene calls are TRBV26 and TRBJ2-1; a possible D gene is TRBD2 (5 bases). The V end lost 5 bases, the J end lost 0 bases, and 14 bases lay between the germline ends. This CDR3 has 16 amino acids. Germline CDR1 KGHPV, CDR2 FQNQEV (reference sequence). The DNA read from the CDR3 is TGTGCCAGCAGTTTTTTTGGGGTTTATAACTATGCTGAGCAGTTC. Translating gives CASSFFGVYNYAEQF. The entire CDR3 reads CASSFFGVYNYAEQFF.

Of note for this clone: Mouse germline and gene names are used. The sequence runs out 1 residue before the end of the CDR3; the remainder is reconstructed from the germline J gene. The rearrangement links TRBV26 to TRBJ1-2; D remains unclear. V lost 0 bases, J lost 4 bases, and 6 bases lay in between. Per germline, CDR1 KGHPV and CDR2 FQNQEV (reference sequence). The CDR3 runs to 13 residues. The sequenced CDR3 bases are TGTGCCAGCAGTCTGTCAAGGAGCTCCGACTACACC. The encoded protein is CASSLSRSSDYT. In full, the CDR3 is CASSLSRSSDYTF.

Concerning this clone itself: Mouse gene names and germline throughout. Read coverage stops 1 residue before the CDR3 terminus; the germline J gene supplies the remainder. The rearrangement joins TRBV23 to TRBJ1-4; the D call of TRBD1 is as the table states it, not checked on the DNA. The CDR3 has 14 amino acids. CDR1 KGHTA and CDR2 FQNQQP come from the germline V gene. The CDR3 sequence: CSSGQTVSNERLFF. The sequenced part of the CDR3 DNA is TGCTCCAGCGGTCAGACAGTTTCCAACGAAAGATTATTT.

This clone was observed a few times. The gene names here belong to mouse. The read ends 1 residue shy of where the CDR3 ends; the end is completed using the germline J gene. V and J are TRBV26 and TRBJ1-2, with D tentatively TRBD1 (6 bases). V lost 6 bases and J lost 4, with 15 bases in between. In germline, CDR1 is KGHPV, CDR2 FQNQEV (reference sequence). This CDR3 contains 14 residues. The CDR3: CASRPAGASSDYTF. Partial CDR3 DNA: TGTGCCAGCAGGCCCGCGGGGGCAAGCTCCGACTACACC. The whole variable domain, remainder taken from reference TRBV26 and TRBJ1-2, is NSKVIQTPRYLVKGQGQKAKMRCIPEKGHPVVFWYQQNKNNEFKFLINFQNQEVLQQIDMTEKRFSAECPSNSPCSLEIQSSEAGDSALYLCASRPAGASSDYTFGSGTRLLVI.

Only a few counts were recorded for this clone. Any gene name here is a mouse gene name. The missing CDR3 end, 1 residue past where the read stops, is filled in from the germline J gene. The genes are TRBV3 and TRBJ1-3, with TRBD1 as a possible D gene (5 bases). Germline V gene lookup returns CDR1 SNHLY and CDR2 FYNGKV (reference sequence). This CDR3 region has 14 residues. The germline V and J ends were trimmed by 5 bases and 0 bases, with 8 bases remaining between them. CDR3: CASSRTNSGNTLYF. The DNA read from the CDR3 is TGTGCCAGCAGCCGGACAAATTCTGGAAATACGCTCTAT.

With respect to this clone: Gene names are mouse gene names. The CDR3 sequence is CASRRDNSNERLFF. The sequenced part of the CDR3 DNA is TGTGCCAGCCGGAGGGACAATTCCAACGAAAGATTATTT. This sequence joins TRBV19 and TRBJ1-4, with a tentative D call TRBD1 (6 bases). The read comes to an end 1 residue before the CDR3 does, leaving the germline J gene to fill in the end. Trimming pared 7 bases from V and 1 base from J, leaving 11 bases between. The CDR3 extends over 14 amino acids. The germline V gene encodes CDR1 FNHDT and CDR2 SITEND (reference sequence).

On this clone: Gene names are mouse gene names. The DNA ends 1 residue before the CDR3 does, and the rest of the CDR3 is filled in from the germline J gene. The chain links TRBV3 to TRBJ2-1; 12 bases agree with TRBD2. CDR3 length: 15 residues. Trimming at V came to 4 bases and at J to 5 bases, leaving 3 bases not matched to a gene. Germline assignment: CDR1 SNHLY and CDR2 FYNGKV (reference sequence). CDR3 in amino acids: CASSSGLGGDAEQFF. Partial CDR3 DNA: TGTGCCAGCAGCTCGGGACTGGGGGGAGATGCTGAGCAGTTC.

Worth noting for this clone: Gene names denote mouse genes. The observed sequence ends 1 residue before the CDR3 terminus, with the missing tail filled in from the germline J gene. The chain links TRBV19 to TRBJ2-1; 9 bases agree with TRBD2. The germline gives CDR1 FNHDT, CDR2 SITEND (reference sequence). V dropped 3 bases and J dropped 0; count of bases not matched to a gene: 4. The CDR3 loop spans 16 amino acids. CDR3 region: CASSTRLGANYAEQFF. The DNA read from the CDR3 is TGTGCCAGCAGTACCCGACTGGGGGCTAACTATGCTGAGCAGTTC. The variable domain in full, with the rest retrieved from reference TRBV19 and TRBJ2-1, is GGIITQTPKFLIGQEGQKLTLKCQQNFNHDTMYWYRQDSGKGLRLIYYSITENDLQKGDLSEGYDASREKKSSFSLTVTSAQKNEMAVFLCASSTRLGANYAEQFFGPGTRLTVL.

Turning to this clone: Any gene name here is a mouse gene name. The CDR3 end lies 1 residue beyond the end of the read and is filled in from the germline J gene. V and J are TRBV29 and TRBJ1-6; D is perhaps TRBD1 (6 bases). TRBJ1-6 is an ORF, and what it does is uncertain. Germline V CDR1 and CDR2: MSHET, SYDVDS. The CDR3 loop spans 13 amino acids. The V end lost 6 bases, the J end lost 7 bases, and 10 bases lay between the germline ends. Here the CDR3 reads CASSPGQNSPLYF. The sequenced CDR3 bases are TGTGCTAGCAGCCCGGGACAAAATTCGCCCCTCTAC.

This clone has just a few counts. Germline and genes here are mouse. The DNA ends 1 residue before the CDR3 does, and the rest of the CDR3 is filled in from the germline J gene. The chain combines TRBV26 with TRBJ1-1; 8 bases fit TRBD1. CDR1 KGHPV and CDR2 FQNQEV come from the germline V gene (reference sequence). The V gene end was trimmed by 3 bases and the J gene end by 2 bases; junction bases not matched to a gene: 2. The CDR3 runs to 14 residues. CDR3 DNA (partial): TGTGCCAGCAGTCTTCAGGGGGCCAACACAGAAGTCTTC. Amino acids: CASSLQGANTEVF. The full CDR3 protein reads CASSLQGANTEVFF.

About this clone: Gene names denote mouse genes. The missing CDR3 end, 1 residue past where the read stops, is filled in from the germline J gene. This rearrangement joins TRBV19 to TRBJ2-3, with 7 bases lining up with TRBD2. Germline V lookup: CDR1 FNHDT, CDR2 SITEND (reference sequence). CDR3 size: 15 residues. The junction had 3 bases not matched to a gene; V was cut back by 2 bases and J by 0 bases. The CDR3 reads CASSMGGSSAETLYF. The sequenced part of the CDR3 DNA is TGTGCCAGCAGTATGGGGGGGTCTAGTGCAGAAACGCTGTAT.

Remarks on this clone: Gene names and germline refer to mouse. The DNA read from the CDR3 is TGCTCCAGCAGAGGACAGGAGGGAGAAGTCTTC. Translating it yields CSSRGQEGEVF. The complete CDR3 protein is CSSRGQEGEVFF. The chain carries TRBV23 and TRBJ1-1; the table calls TRBD1, which could not be checked here. The read stops 1 residue short of the end of the CDR3; the missing end is completed from the germline J gene. This CDR3 has 12 residues. Germline assignment: CDR1 KGHTA and CDR2 FQNQQP.

This clone was seen a single time. Gene names follow the mouse nomenclature. Read sequence stops 1 residue before the CDR3 end, and the germline J gene provides the missing end. The chain recombines TRBV12-1 with TRBJ1-3, with D unclear. The V end was cut by 0 bases, the J end by 0 bases, with 5 bases between. Germline V gene data show CDR1 as SGHSN and CDR2 as HYEKVE. The CDR3 has 14 amino acids. The CDR3 sequence: CASSLADSGNTLYF. CDR3 DNA (partial): TGTGCCAGCTCTCTCGCGGATTCTGGAAATACGCTCTAT.

About this clone itself: A much larger clone is a single base away; this may be a read error. Here the gene names and germline are mouse. The CDR3 end falls 1 residue outside the read, so it is completed with the germline J gene. The chain uses TRBV14 and TRBJ2-2, with D uncertain. V was pared by 4 bases and J by 1 base, with 2 bases between. Germline assignment: CDR1 SGHDT and CDR2 FRDEAV. The CDR3 spans 12 residues. The CDR3 loop is CASSENTGQLYF. CDR3 bases read: TGTGCCAGCAGTGAAAACACCGGGCAGCTCTAC.

This clone was seen only a few times. Gene names refer to mouse genes. The CDR3 goes on 1 residue after the read ends, and that part is filled in from the germline J gene. This chain links TRBV3 with TRBJ2-7, with D maybe TRBD2 (6 bases). Germline V gene lookup returns CDR1 SNHLY and CDR2 FYNGKV (reference sequence). V lost 6 bases, J lost 6 bases, and 12 bases lay in between. The CDR3 spans 12 residues. CDR3 DNA, as far as it was read: TGTGCCAGCAGGCGGGGGGTTGGTGAACAGTAC. Translation: CASRRGVGEQY. The full CDR3 is CASRRGVGEQYF.

Remarks on this clone: Genes here carry mouse names. CDR3 loop: CAIREDEQYF. CDR3 DNA, as far as it was read: TGTGCCATCAGGGAGGATGAACAGTAC. The J gene is TRBJ2-7, the V gene TRBV13-3, with D maybe TRBD1 (5 bases). Read sequence stops 1 residue before the CDR3 end, and the germline J gene provides the missing end. The length of the CDR3 is 10 residues. Between the trimmed V and J ends, which lost 9 bases and 5 bases, there was a span of 9 bases. Germline loops: CDR1 NNHDY, CDR2 SYVADS.

As for this clone: The gene symbols are mouse symbols. The read falls 1 residue short of the CDR3 end, and the missing part is taken from the germline J gene. The V and J genes are TRBV26 and TRBJ1-2, with TRBD1 matching over 10 bases. This CDR3 is 15 amino acids long. Germline CDR1 is KGHPV and CDR2 is FQNQEV (reference sequence). The ends lost 4 bases at V and 2 bases at J; junction bases unmatched: 4. Partial CDR3 DNA: TGTGCCAGCAGTCCTCCGGGACAGGGGAACTCCGACTACACC. Protein sequence: CASSPPGQGNSDYT. The complete CDR3 protein is CASSPPGQGNSDYTF. Using reference TRBV26 and TRBJ1-2 for the parts outside the CDR3, the full variable domain is NSKVIQTPRYLVKGQGQKAKMRCIPEKGHPVVFWYQQNKNNEFKFLINFQNQEVLQQIDMTEKRFSAECPSNSPCSLEIQSSEAGDSALYLCASSPPGQGNSDYTFGSGTRLLVI.

Worth noting for this clone: The listed genes are named as in mouse. Coverage ceases 1 residue before the CDR3 finishes, and the germline J gene fills in the end. This chain links TRBV23 with TRBJ2-7; TRBD2 is taken as the D call from the table, unchecked against the DNA. In germline, CDR1 is KGHTA, CDR2 FQNQQP. This CDR3 is 15 amino acids long. The CDR3: CSSSYWGGSSYEQYF. CDR3 DNA, as far as it was read: TGCTCCAGCAGTTACTGGGGGGGGAGCTCCTATGAACAGTAC.

Comments on this clone: Gene and germline names: mouse. The read terminates 1 residue before the CDR3 end, so the remaining end is supplied by the germline J gene. The rearrangement links TRBV13-3 to TRBJ1-4; 8 positions agree with TRBD1. The J segment lost 0 bases and the V segment lost 4 bases, leaving 5 bases of the junction unmatched. The CDR3 sequence is 16 residues long. The germline V gene has CDR1 NNHDY and CDR2 SYVADS. Partial CDR3 DNA: TGTGCCAGCAGTCGGGACAGGTCCTTTTCCAACGAAAGATTATTT. It specifies CASSRDRSFSNERLF. The CDR3 in full is CASSRDRSFSNERLFF. Supplemented by reference TRBV13-3 and TRBJ1-4, the full variable domain reads EAAVTQSPRSKVAVTGGKVTLSCHQTNNHDYMYWYRQDTGHGLRLIHYSYVADSTEKGDIPDGYKASRPSQENFSLILELASLSQTAVYFCASSRDRSFSNERLFFGHGTKLSVL.

By its share, this clone is medium-sized. Genes here carry mouse names. Read sequence stops 1 residue before the CDR3 end, and the germline J gene provides the missing end. The chain couples TRBV26 to TRBJ2-7; D is undetermined. The CDR3 has 11 amino acids. Looked up from germline, CDR1 is KGHPV and CDR2 is FQNQEV (reference sequence). V was cut by 4 bases and J by 3 bases, with 4 bases left in between. The part of the CDR3 DNA that was read is TGTGCCAGCAGTCAGGGCTATGAACAGTAC. This translates into CASSQGYEQY. The entire CDR3 reads CASSQGYEQYF.

Comment on this clone: Germline and genes: mouse. The read gets to within 1 residue of the CDR3 end, and the germline J gene fills in the rest. This rearrangement joins TRBV15 to TRBJ2-1; unclear D gene. V shed 3 bases and J shed 2 bases, with 5 bases lying between them. Germline assignment: CDR1 SGHND and CDR2 FRSKSL. CDR3 length: 13 residues. The CDR3 is CASSFDYYAEQFF. The CDR3 bases that were read are TGTGCCAGCAGTTTTGACTACTATGCTGAGCAGTTC.

Points on this clone: Genes and germline are mouse. The read finishes 1 residue shy of the CDR3 end, and the germline J gene is used to complete it. The genes are TRBV26 and TRBJ1-1, with D perhaps TRBD1 (6 bases). The CDR3 covers 13 residues. Germline CDR1 KGHPV, CDR2 FQNQEV (reference sequence). The V end lost 4 bases, the J end lost 5 bases, and 11 bases lay between the germline ends. CDR3 protein: CASSPRGGTEVFF. The CDR3 DNA, read in part, is TGTGCCAGCAGTCCCAGGGGAGGAACAGAAGTCTTC.

Only a few counts were recorded for this clone. Any gene name here is a mouse gene name. The read ends 1 residue before the CDR3 terminus; that terminus is restored from the germline J gene. J is TRBJ2-7 and V is TRBV26; 12 nucleotides line up with TRBD1. V lost 4 bases, J lost 6 bases, and 4 bases stayed unmatched. Germline-derived CDR1 and CDR2 are KGHPV and FQNQEV (reference sequence). The CDR3 is 14 amino acids. The CDR3 sequence is CASSPRDRGLEQYF. The sequenced part of the CDR3 DNA is TGTGCCAGCAGTCCCCGGGACAGGGGGCTTGAACAGTAC.

Regarding this clone: Germline and genes: mouse. The read falls 1 residue short of the CDR3 end, and the missing part is taken from the germline J gene. J is TRBJ1-3 and V is TRBV16, with 9 nucleotides matching TRBD1. The CDR3 consists of 14 residues. V dropped 3 bases and J dropped 4; count of bases not matched to a gene: 1. The germline V gene has CDR1 SGHSA and CDR2 FRNQAP. Incomplete CDR3 DNA: TGTGCAAGCAGCTTGGACAGGGGAGGAAATACGCTCTAT. Amino acid sequence: CASSLDRGGNTLY. The complete CDR3 reads CASSLDRGGNTLYF.

About this clone itself: The listed genes are named as in mouse. The observed sequence ends 1 residue before the CDR3 terminus, with the missing tail filled in from the germline J gene. Other DNA sequences within the sample encode an identical CDR3. The rearrangement links TRBV3 to TRBJ2-7; D ambiguous. The V gene's germline CDR1 is SNHLY and CDR2 FYNGKV (reference sequence). V gave up 5 bases and J gave up 0 bases, with 5 bases separating them. The CDR3 is 12 residues long. The chain's CDR3 is CASSPSSYEQYF. CDR3 DNA (partial): TGTGCCAGCAGCCCCTCCTCCTATGAACAGTAC.

Regarding this clone: Genes here carry mouse names. The sequenced fragment ends 1 residue before the CDR3 boundary, so the rest is inferred from the germline J gene. This rearrangement joins TRBV15 to TRBJ2-7; no definite D call. CDR1 and CDR2 (germline): SGHND, FRSKSL. The CDR3 length is 13 residues. With 3 bases removed from V and 0 bases from J, the gap between germline ends came to 6 bases. The DNA read from the CDR3 is TGTGCCAGCAGTTTTCACCCCTCCTATGAACAGTAC. It codes for CASSFHPSYEQY. Given in full, the CDR3 is CASSFHPSYEQYF.

This clone was picked up a small number of times. The genes are named according to mouse. The CDR3 end is not reached by the read, which stops 1 residue before it; the germline J gene fills it in. This chain joins TRBV23 and TRBJ1-4; the tabulated D call, TRBD1, remains unverified against the DNA. The CDR3 length is 16 residues. Looked up from germline, CDR1 is KGHTA and CDR2 is FQNQQP. The CDR3 sequence is CSSSQLRGQSNERLFF. CDR3 DNA (partial): TGCTCCAGCAGTCAATTACGGGGACAATCCAACGAAAGATTATTT.

Comments on this clone: The genes and germline here are from mouse. CDR3 in amino acids: CASSLRTGGERLFF. The CDR3 DNA, read in part, is TGTGCCAGCAGTCTGAGGACAGGGGGCGAAAGATTATTT. The chain combines TRBV26 with TRBJ1-4; 10 positions match TRBD1. The sequence runs out 1 residue before the end of the CDR3; the remainder is reconstructed from the germline J gene. V lost 2 bases, J lost 7 bases, and 1 base stayed unmatched. The CDR3 covers 14 residues. The germline V gene encodes CDR1 KGHPV and CDR2 FQNQEV (reference sequence).

Notes on this clone: Gene names denote mouse genes. The CDR3 end falls 1 residue outside the read, so it is completed with the germline J gene. The rearrangement uses TRBV13-3 and TRBJ1-4, with TRBD1 identical over 7 bases. J gave up 1 base and V 4 bases, and 4 bases lay outside the gene matches. The CDR3 is 15 amino acids. CDR1 NNHDY and CDR2 SYVADS come from the germline V gene. CDR3 amino acids: CASSWDRTSNERLFF. CDR3 bases read: TGTGCCAGCAGTTGGGACAGAACTTCCAACGAAAGATTATTT.

Points on this clone: These gene names are mouse names. The read ends 1 residue before the CDR3 terminus; that terminus is restored from the germline J gene. The chain has TRBV13-2 and TRBJ2-5; TRBD1 agrees at 7 bases. The germline V gene encodes CDR1 NNHNN and CDR2 SYGAGS (reference sequence). V lost 5 bases to trimming and J lost 1 base; unmatched junction nucleotides: 7. CDR3 length: 15 residues. CDR3 sequence reads: CASGDRVGDQDTQYF. Partial CDR3 DNA: TGTGCCAGCGGAGACAGGGTAGGAGACCAAGACACCCAGTAC.

By sample share, this clone is large. Mouse gene names apply. The observed sequence ends 1 residue before the CDR3 terminus, with the missing tail filled in from the germline J gene. The J gene is TRBJ2-7, the V gene TRBV26; 9 bases line up with TRBD2. CDR3 length equals 15 residues. V lost 4 bases, J lost 0 bases, and 4 bases stayed unmatched. The V gene's germline CDR1 is KGHPV and CDR2 FQNQEV (reference sequence). CDR3 amino acids: CASSPGLGSSYEQYF. CDR3 DNA (partial): TGTGCCAGCAGTCCCGGACTGGGGAGCTCCTATGAACAGTAC.